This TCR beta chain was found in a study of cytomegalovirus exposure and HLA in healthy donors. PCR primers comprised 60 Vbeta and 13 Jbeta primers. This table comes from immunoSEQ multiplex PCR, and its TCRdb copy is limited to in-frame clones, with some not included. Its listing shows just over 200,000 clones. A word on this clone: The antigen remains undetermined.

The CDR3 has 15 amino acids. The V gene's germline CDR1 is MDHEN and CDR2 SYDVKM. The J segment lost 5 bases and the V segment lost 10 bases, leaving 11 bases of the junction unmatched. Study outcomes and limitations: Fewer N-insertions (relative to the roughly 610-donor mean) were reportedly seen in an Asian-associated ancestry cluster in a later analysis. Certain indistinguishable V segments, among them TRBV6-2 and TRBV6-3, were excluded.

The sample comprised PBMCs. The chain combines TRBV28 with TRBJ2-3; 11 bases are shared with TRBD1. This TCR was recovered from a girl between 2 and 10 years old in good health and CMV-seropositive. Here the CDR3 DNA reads TGTGCCATTTCCGGGACAGGGGGTAGGTTAGATACGCAGTATTTT. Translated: CAISGTGGRLDTQYF.